The clone carrying this T cell receptor (beta chain) has a single count. This specimen comes from a study of blood T cells in healthy people across ages. Alongside a J-beta primer mix, a sample-barcoded 5' primer served in a second PCR lasting 7 to 11 cycles. TCRdb redid the calling of the 5' RACE reads with MiXCR, one entry per CDR3 protein. The sample holds more than 1,000,000 distinct CDR3 sequences, 20% to 25% seen once. The V gene's germline CDR1 is SQVTM and CDR2 ANQGSEA. Trimming cost V 6 bases and J 3 bases, with 14 bases left between them. This CDR3 comprises 13 residues. The same specimen was also included in a second study, on T cells of mothers and their children. That study reports: Every microgram of extracted RNA entered cDNA synthesis, roughly 1.4 ug per 15 ul.

The sequence came from a girl aged 2 to 9 in good health. Material: blood. The rearrangement links TRBV29-1 to TRBJ1-2; TRBD1 might be the D (5 bases). The CDR3 coding sequence is TGCAGCGTGGTTCCGACAGATCACTATGGCTACACCTTC. It yields the protein CSVVPTDHYGYTF.